This is a list of T cell receptor beta chains from one sample in a study of response to subunit inactivated influenza vaccine. MiXCR, run by TCRdb on the RT-PCR reads, gives a single entry per CDR3 protein. The sample shows about 190,000 distinct CDR3 sequences, approximately 14% of them seen only once. The sample was CD8+ T cells sorted from PBMCs, taken around 5 days after vaccination. All receptors derive from a man aged 45-60 years who received an inactivated influenza vaccine. The CDR3 runs from the conserved cysteine through the conserved F or W. The D gene is left open where the match is weak. The size field is filled for only some rows; it gives once, few, many or a size class.

v_call: TRBV12-3/TRBV12-4
j_call: TRBJ2-7
clone_size: NA
d_call: NA
cdr3_aa: CASSTLYEQYF

v_call: TRBV9
j_call: TRBJ2-1
clone_size: NA
d_call: TRBD2
cdr3_aa: CASSPWTSASSYNEQFF

v_call: TRBV9
j_call: TRBJ2-3
clone_size: NA
d_call: TRBD2
cdr3_aa: CASSLEGTSGSFTDTQYF

v_call: TRBV7-2
j_call: TRBJ2-1
clone_size: NA
d_call: NA
cdr3_aa: CASSLGGGTWVYNEQFF

v_call: TRBV2
j_call: TRBJ2-1
clone_size: few
d_call: NA
cdr3_aa: CASRSAGSYNEQFF

v_call: TRBV20-1
j_call: TRBJ2-1
clone_size: NA
d_call: TRBD1
cdr3_aa: CSALPVDRGTNEQFF

v_call: TRBV7-9
j_call: TRBJ1-5
clone_size: few
d_call: NA
cdr3_aa: CASSSYRGQPQHF

v_call: TRBV7-8
j_call: TRBJ2-7
clone_size: many
d_call: NA
cdr3_aa: CASSFGLAESYEQYF

v_call: TRBV4-1
j_call: TRBJ2-7
clone_size: once
d_call: TRBD1
cdr3_aa: CASSQGPRTGSYEQYF

v_call: TRBV29-1
j_call: TRBJ1-2
clone_size: many
d_call: NA
cdr3_aa: CSVGPNLYGYTF

v_call: TRBV11-2
j_call: TRBJ2-7
clone_size: NA
d_call: TRBD1
cdr3_aa: CASSSRTGGSYEQYF

v_call: TRBV20-1
j_call: TRBJ2-5
clone_size: NA
d_call: NA
cdr3_aa: CSATPVGVSNQETQYF

v_call: TRBV2
j_call: TRBJ2-1
clone_size: NA
d_call: NA
cdr3_aa: CANLGDNEQFF

v_call: TRBV9
j_call: TRBJ2-7
clone_size: NA
d_call: NA
cdr3_aa: CASSVAGGGVYEQYF

v_call: TRBV7-9
j_call: TRBJ2-7
clone_size: few
d_call: NA
cdr3_aa: CASSLSAEYEQYF

v_call: TRBV12-3/TRBV12-4
j_call: TRBJ2-1
clone_size: once
d_call: TRBD1
cdr3_aa: CASSFRDRGLNEQFF

v_call: TRBV13
j_call: TRBJ2-1
clone_size: many
d_call: TRBD2
cdr3_aa: CASSSGLAQAHEQFF

v_call: TRBV3-1
j_call: TRBJ2-3
clone_size: few
d_call: NA
cdr3_aa: CASSQAGTTKTQYF

v_call: TRBV5-1
j_call: TRBJ2-7
clone_size: NA
d_call: NA
cdr3_aa: CASSLTYSYEQYF

v_call: TRBV25-1
j_call: TRBJ2-7
clone_size: NA
d_call: NA
cdr3_aa: CASSAKTTAEQYF

v_call: TRBV12-3/TRBV12-4
j_call: TRBJ1-1
clone_size: few
d_call: NA
cdr3_aa: CASSLEGLGYTEAFF

v_call: TRBV5-1
j_call: TRBJ1-1
clone_size: many
d_call: NA
cdr3_aa: CASSLAAQTTEAFF

v_call: TRBV27
j_call: TRBJ2-5
clone_size: few
d_call: NA
cdr3_aa: CASSFVGAQETQYF

v_call: TRBV28
j_call: TRBJ2-7
clone_size: NA
d_call: NA
cdr3_aa: CASSFAPAGTSYEQYF

v_call: TRBV10-3
j_call: TRBJ2-7
clone_size: few
d_call: NA
cdr3_aa: CAISVEVTRSSYEQYF

v_call: TRBV2
j_call: TRBJ2-7
clone_size: NA
d_call: TRBD2
cdr3_aa: CASSQTSGGIYEQYF

v_call: TRBV4-2
j_call: TRBJ1-1
clone_size: few
d_call: TRBD1
cdr3_aa: CASSHSGQGRTEAFF

v_call: TRBV28
j_call: TRBJ2-7
clone_size: once
d_call: NA
cdr3_aa: CASSPVMGRGEQYF

v_call: TRBV11-2
j_call: TRBJ2-3
clone_size: NA
d_call: NA
cdr3_aa: CASSWETAPYEDTQYF

v_call: TRBV12-3/TRBV12-4
j_call: TRBJ1-1
clone_size: many
d_call: NA
cdr3_aa: CASTIHRDINTEAFF

v_call: TRBV6-4
j_call: TRBJ2-1
clone_size: NA
d_call: TRBD2
cdr3_aa: CASSVVAGYNEQFF

v_call: TRBV20-1
j_call: TRBJ2-7
clone_size: few
d_call: TRBD2
cdr3_aa: CSAAPLAGGLYEQYF

v_call: TRBV28
j_call: TRBJ2-7
clone_size: few
d_call: TRBD1
cdr3_aa: CASSLFPGQGAQRGEQYF

v_call: TRBV12-3/TRBV12-4
j_call: TRBJ2-7
clone_size: NA
d_call: TRBD1
cdr3_aa: CASRMGQGEQYF

v_call: TRBV21-1
j_call: TRBJ1-1
clone_size: few
d_call: NA
cdr3_aa: CASWGRKNTEAFF

v_call: TRBV20-1
j_call: TRBJ2-1
clone_size: NA
d_call: TRBD2
cdr3_aa: CSASPPGLADYNEQFF

v_call: TRBV4-3
j_call: TRBJ1-1
clone_size: NA
d_call: TRBD1
cdr3_aa: CASSQGTGKAFF

v_call: TRBV4-3
j_call: TRBJ2-3
clone_size: NA
d_call: NA
cdr3_aa: CASSWGASTDTQYF

v_call: TRBV24-1
j_call: TRBJ2-2
clone_size: few
d_call: TRBD2
cdr3_aa: CATSAPGLAPRKAGELFF

v_call: TRBV12-3/TRBV12-4
j_call: TRBJ2-1
clone_size: NA
d_call: TRBD2
cdr3_aa: CASSLALAGLDEQFF

v_call: TRBV21-1
j_call: TRBJ1-2
clone_size: few
d_call: NA
cdr3_aa: CASSKEGGGIYGYTF

v_call: TRBV5-1
j_call: TRBJ1-2
clone_size: many
d_call: NA
cdr3_aa: CASRLAGNYGYTF

v_call: TRBV2
j_call: TRBJ2-1
clone_size: few
d_call: TRBD2
cdr3_aa: CASSEESLAGVSYNEQFF

v_call: TRBV28
j_call: TRBJ2-3
clone_size: NA
d_call: NA
cdr3_aa: CASSLPPGLEMADTQYF

v_call: TRBV27
j_call: TRBJ1-1
clone_size: many
d_call: NA
cdr3_aa: CASSLSGSGSTEAFF